The 19 T cell receptor beta chains reported below all come from one sample, sequenced in a study of T cell changes during pregnancy in multiple sclerosis. Measured with immunoSEQ multiplex PCR; TCRdb has only the in-frame clones, and not every one. Of roughly 39,000 clones listed, 91% are singletons. Sequenced here: CD8+ T cells from peripheral blood mononuclear cells, sampled after pregnancy. These receptors were taken from a female donor with multiple sclerosis, enrolled in a pregnancy study.

This clone occurred once. The chain combines TRBV6-6 with TRBJ1-5; D is ambiguous. The CDR3 spans 13 residues. Looked up from germline, CDR1 is MNHNY and CDR2 is SVGAGI (reference sequence). Deletions cut 9 bases from V and 0 bases from J, with 9 bases between. The CDR3 DNA is TGTGCCAGTGCGATCTATAGCAATCAGCCCCAGCATTTT. Its protein is CASAIYSNQPQHF.

The rearrangement uses TRBV27 and TRBJ2-3; D is perhaps TRBD2 (7 bases). V lost 5 bases, J lost 3 bases, and 9 bases lay in between. The CDR3 is 13 residues long. Germline V gene sequence: CDR1 MNHEY, CDR2 SMNVEV (reference sequence). CDR3 DNA: TGTGCCAGCAGTAGGGGGGGAACAGATACGCAGTATTTT. This sequence encodes CASSRGGTDTQYF.

This clone was seen just once. V usage is TRBV2 and J usage is TRBJ1-5; 7 bases match TRBD1. V was pared by 6 bases and J by 6 bases, with 11 bases of the junction left unmatched. The CDR3 loop spans 15 amino acids. The V gene's germline CDR1 is SNHLY and CDR2 FYNNEI. CDR3 in amino acids: CASRADRDIVQPQHF. In DNA, the CDR3 is TGTGCCAGCAGGGCTGACAGGGACATCGTTCAGCCCCAGCATTTT.

The V and J genes are TRBV5-1 and TRBJ2-2; weak D call: TRBD2 (6 bases). The V end was cut by 4 bases, the J end by 3 bases, with 16 bases between. Germline CDR1 and CDR2: SGHRS and YFSETQ. The CDR3 is 16 amino acids. CDR3 residues: CASSLTSAGHTGELFF. The CDR3 region has the DNA TGCGCCAGCAGCCTGACCTCGGCGGGACACACCGGGGAGCTGTTTTTT.

V usage is TRBV19 and J usage is TRBJ1-1; TRBD1 aligns across 7 bases. The CDR3 loop spans 12 amino acids. V lost 9 bases and J lost 8; bases outside the gene matches: 9. Looked up from germline, CDR1 is LNHDA and CDR2 is SQIVND (reference sequence). CDR3 nucleotides: TGTGCCAGCAAGAATCGGGACAGAGAAGCTTTCTTT. Translated, it gives CASKNRDREAFF.

The chain has TRBV2 and TRBJ2-3; maybe TRBD2 (6 bases). CDR1 is SNHLY, CDR2 FYNNEI, per germline. CDR3 size: 15 residues. V was pared by 6 bases and J by 5 bases, with 18 bases between. CDR3 nucleotide sequence: TGTGCCAGCAGATGGACTACTGGCCTTTTAGATACGCAGTATTTT. Protein: CASRWTTGLLDTQYF. Full variable domain (rest looked up from reference TRBV2 and TRBJ2-3): EPEVTQTPSHQVTQMGQEVILRCVPISNHLYFYWYRQILGQKVEFLVSFYNNEISEKSEIFDDQFSVERPDGSNFTLKIRSTKLEDSAMYFCASRWTTGLLDTQYFGPGTRLTVL.

V is TRBV15 and J is TRBJ2-1; 8 bases align to TRBD2. The CDR3 has 18 residues. The V gene end was trimmed by 0 bases and the J gene end by 8 bases; junction bases not matched to a gene: 15. Germline CDR1 is LNHNV and CDR2 is YYDKDF (reference sequence). The DNA of the CDR3 is TGTGCCACCAGCAGAGATCTAAGGGTCCGGGGGGGCACCGATGAGCAGTTCTTC. This encodes CATSRDLRVRGGTDEQFF.

V gene TRBV14 combines with J gene TRBJ1-1; D is unresolved. CDR3 size: 14 residues. With 3 bases removed from V and 5 bases from J, the gap between germline ends came to 13 bases. Germline CDR1 SGHDN, CDR2 FVKESK. The CDR3 DNA follows: TGTGCCAGCAGCCACCTCGGAGCCGGGACTGAAGCTTTCTTT. This codes for CASSHLGAGTEAFF.

This rearrangement joins TRBV5-1 to TRBJ2-7; 7 bases map to TRBD1. The CDR3 sequence is 14 residues long. Germline V CDR1 and CDR2: SGHRS, YFSETQ. Unmatched junction bases numbered 3, after V lost 3 bases and J lost 0 bases. The CDR3 DNA follows: TGCGCCAGCAGCTCCACAGGGGACTCCTACGAGCAGTACTTC. Protein product: CASSSTGDSYEQYF. Full variable domain (rest looked up from reference TRBV5-1 and TRBJ2-7): KAGVTQTPRYLIKTRGQQVTLSCSPISGHRSVSWYQQTPGQGLQFLFEYFSETQRNKGNFPGRFSGRQFSNSRSEMNVSTLELGDSALYLCASSSTGDSYEQYFGPGTRLTVT.

The rearrangement uses TRBV2 and TRBJ2-3; 7 bases match TRBD1. V lost 6 bases and J lost 6; bases outside the gene matches: 3. The CDR3 is 12 amino acids. From germline, CDR1 is SNHLY and CDR2 FYNNEI. The CDR3: CASRDRVDTQYF. CDR3 nucleotides: TGTGCCAGCAGAGACAGGGTCGATACGCAGTATTTT.

V usage is TRBV9 and J usage is TRBJ1-2; 7 nucleotides match TRBD1. Germline assignment: CDR1 SGDLS and CDR2 YYNGEE. This CDR3 has 15 amino acids. The V segment lost 3 bases and the J segment 6 bases; nucleotides outside the gene matches: 11. This CDR3 is CASSANRGGYDGYTF. CDR3 coding DNA: TGTGCCAGCAGCGCTAACCGAGGGGGCTACGATGGCTACACCTTC.

The chain is built from TRBV27 and TRBJ1-2; 7 positions agree with TRBD1. V trimming: 5 bases; J trimming: 6 bases; junction bases outside the gene matches: 15. Germline V gene lookup returns CDR1 MNHEY and CDR2 SMNVEV (reference sequence). The CDR3 consists of 16 residues. The CDR3: CASSPSPDRGPNGYTF. The CDR3 region has the DNA TGTGCCAGCAGTCCCTCCCCGGATAGGGGGCCAAATGGCTACACCTTC.

The chain is built from TRBV6-5 and TRBJ2-5, with 7 bases lining up with TRBD2. J was trimmed by 11 bases and V by 7 bases; bases with no gene match: 10. CDR3 length: 12 residues. Germline V lookup: CDR1 MNHEY, CDR2 SVGAGI. The CDR3 sequence is CASILGPGGQYF. CDR3 DNA: TGTGCCAGCATTCTCGGGCCCGGGGGGCAGTACTTC.

The chain employs TRBV19 and TRBJ2-7, with D possibly being TRBD1 (6 bases). Germline-derived CDR1 and CDR2 are LNHDA and SQIVND (reference sequence). V lost 5 bases to trimming and J lost 3 bases, with 11 bases between them. There are 13 residues in the CDR3. In DNA, the CDR3 is TGTGCCAGTAGTGAACAGGGTTTCTACGAGCAGTACTTC. Residues: CASSEQGFYEQYF.

The chain links TRBV25-1 to TRBJ2-7; D is unresolved. Germline CDR1 MGHDK, CDR2 SYGVNS. The CDR3 covers 15 residues. V was trimmed by 3 bases and J by 0 bases, leaving 12 bases between them. CDR3 loop: CASSDGGSTSYEQYF. The CDR3 bases are TGTGCCAGCAGTGATGGCGGATCGACCTCCTACGAGCAGTACTTC.

V is TRBV29-1 and J is TRBJ2-7; 7 positions agree with TRBD1. V lost 6 bases to trimming and J lost 2 bases; unmatched junction nucleotides: 10. The V gene's germline CDR1 is SQVTM and CDR2 ANQGSEA. The length of the CDR3 is 14 residues. The CDR3 bases are TGCAGCGTCGAAACCGGGACAGCTACCTACGAGCAGTACTTC. This sequence encodes CSVETGTATYEQYF.

Only one count was recorded for this clone. The chain is built from TRBV19 and TRBJ1-4; D is unclear. This CDR3 is built from 13 residues. V lost 1 base and J 8 bases, leaving 8 bases between the germline ends. Per germline, CDR1 LNHDA and CDR2 SQIVND (reference sequence). The CDR3 coding sequence is TGTGCCAGTAGTATAGGGTTACGGGAAAAACTGTTTTTT. Amino acids: CASSIGLREKLFF.

The chain links TRBV5-6 to TRBJ2-5; D is uncertain. The V end lost 0 bases, the J end lost 3 bases, and 6 bases lay between the germline ends. CDR1 is SGHDT, CDR2 YYEEEE, per germline. This CDR3 spans 13 amino acids. CDR3 sequence (DNA): TGTGCCAGCAGCTTGGCGTCAGAAGAGACCCAGTACTTC. Protein product: CASSLASEETQYF.

The chain couples TRBV5-1 to TRBJ2-7; 7 bases match TRBD1. CDR3 length equals 14 residues. Germline values: CDR1 SGHRS, CDR2 YFSETQ. After removal of 3 bases from V and 2 bases from J, the junction contained 5 bases not matched to a gene. The CDR3 protein is CASSSRDSTYEQYF. Here the CDR3 DNA reads TGCGCCAGCAGCTCCCGGGACAGCACCTACGAGCAGTACTTC. Using reference TRBV5-1 and TRBJ2-7 for the parts outside the CDR3, the full variable domain is KAGVTQTPRYLIKTRGQQVTLSCSPISGHRSVSWYQQTPGQGLQFLFEYFSETQRNKGNFPGRFSGRQFSNSRSEMNVSTLELGDSALYLCASSSRDSTYEQYFGPGTRLTVT.